Here is one T cell receptor (beta chain) with its context. What this receptor recognizes is not known. Base qualities are not provided; no much larger clone lies one nucleotide away. One collaborating source in Seattle enrolled patients during active infection and followed them longitudinally through the course of disease. Whole blood was collected in K2EDTA tubes by collaborating institutions according to the institutions' own protocols. For TCRbeta analysis, collaborator samples were shipped as frozen whole blood, as isolated PBMCs, or as DNA extracted from either sample type. V is reduced by 3 bases and J by 4 bases, leaving a spacing of 11 bases between them. CDR1 and CDR2 (KGHSH, LQKENI) derive from the germline V gene. The CDR3 numbers 14 residues from cysteine through phenylalanine. Only the CDR3 region is kept as DNA, spanning 42 bases read in frame from base 1. The data belong to a study of blood T cell repertoires in COVID-19 (dated by TCRdb to the early 2020s). As for the study more broadly: Samples covering the acute and convalescent phases of COVID-19 were provided by collaborators in the United States, Italy and Spain. The material from the prospective study consisted of cDNA or gDNA derived from T cells, B-cell-depleted T cells, or PBMCs. The dataset comprised deeply sampled blood TCRbeta repertoires from subjects exposed to, actively infected with, or recovered from COVID-19. The repertoires were released in a freely available public database meant as a resource for research on the immune response to SARS-CoV-2. The samples were drawn from the first 160 participants of the ongoing ImmuneRACE study and from 1,254 subjects provided by 6 global collaborators. A de-identified subject ID, COVID-19 status, age in years and sex were almost always included in the sample metadata. Where HLA class I and class II types were available, the types were taken from metadata supplied by the sample provider, not from assay-based typing.

TCRbeta CDR3 regions were amplified from genomic DNA by means of the immunoSEQ Assay, a bias-controlled multiplex PCR. The source study handled its data this way. The number of nucleated cells in each sample was estimated from the amplification of reference gene primers within the assay. To quantify the absolute abundance of each unique TCRbeta CDR3 rearrangement, sequence reads were collapsed and filtered. For each sample, productive Simpson clonality was calculated by taking the square root of Simpson's diversity index across productive rearrangements. TCRdb provides this immuneACCESS table in a form limited to in-frame rearrangements. Some clones are lacking; in checked studies, under half of them reflect an unresolved V gene, and why the rest are absent is not known. That table furnishes V, J and clone size, whereas the DNA furnished D and trimming. Present in this sample are roughly 440,000 clones, about 87% of which were seen just once. The ten biggest clones cover roughly 13% of the sample.

Overall study outcomes, separate from this receptor: The amount of clinical and demographic metadata varied by source and participant and was provided uncurated.

Sequencing used peripheral blood. This receptor was obtained from a woman between 45 and 65 years old with COVID-19, enrolled during active disease. The chain is assembled from TRBV18 and TRBJ2-3; the D gene is possibly TRBD2, with 5 bases matching. The DNA is TGTGCCAGCTCACCCCCGGAGCGGTCAGATACGCAGTATTTT. It translates to CASSPPERSDTQYF.